The clone carrying this T cell receptor (beta chain) was recorded a few times. The antigen is undetermined. This entry comes from a study of spatial heterogeneity in lung cancer. A unique molecular identifier was attached to every TCR cDNA molecule. Each CDR3 protein is one row after TCRdb ran MiXCR on the 5' RACE reads. The profile shows 89,000 or so distinct CDR3 sequences, approximately 20% of them singletons. Time point described: sample taken at primary tumor resection. The authors sequenced whole RNA from tumor, nontumor lung or frozen PBMC without sorting. Study-wide results and limits: Circulating ubiquitous expanded tumor TCRs were observed more frequently at resection than at follow-up.

Trimming removed 0 bases at V and 4 bases at J, with 15 bases between. CDR3 length: 16 amino acids. Per the germline V gene, CDR1 is SGHDT and CDR2 is YYEEEE. J is TRBJ2-3 and V is TRBV5-6; D is unresolved. The specimen was PBMCs, collected at surgery. This receptor was obtained from a male donor with early-stage non-small cell lung cancer. The CDR3 spells CASSLGALQSSDTQYF. The CDR3 nucleotides are TGTGCCAGCAGCTTGGGGGCCCTCCAAAGTTCAGATACGCAGTATTTT.